These T cell receptor beta chains were read from a single sample in a study of T-cell memory formation after mild COVID-19. MiXCR, run by TCRdb on the 5' RACE reads, gives a single entry per CDR3 protein. This sample yields under 300,000 distinct CDR3 sequences, of which more than 15% are seen a single time; 23% belongs to the top ten. The sample consisted of PBMCs or a T cell subset sorted from them (not recorded which). Source of these receptors: a young man who had mild COVID-19 (a few samples of this study predate the infection). Cell type and time point are not known. CDR3s include the opening cysteine and the closing phenylalanine or tryptophan. D genes are given only for firm matches. Some rows have no size entry. The others give once, few or many, or a class for an expanded clone.

d_gene	abundance	v_gene	j_gene	CDR3aa	CDR3nt
NA	NA	TRBV10-1	TRBJ2-7	CASSDRAYEQYF	TGCGCCAGCAGTGACAGGGCCTACGAGCAGTACTTC
NA	NA	TRBV7-9	TRBJ1-5	CASSLAEGLPQHF	TGTGCCAGCAGCTTAGCGGAGGGATTGCCCCAGCATTTT
TRBD1	NA	TRBV7-9	TRBJ2-2	CASSQGTGINAGELFF	TGTGCCAGCAGCCAAGGGACAGGGATTAACGCCGGGGAGCTGTTTTTT
TRBD1	NA	TRBV4-3	TRBJ1-6	CASSQEPRGGSPLHF	TGCGCCAGCAGCCAAGAACCCAGGGGGGGCTCACCCCTCCACTTT
TRBD1	NA	TRBV29-1	TRBJ2-3	CSVEGMTGSADTQYF	TGCAGCGTTGAAGGAATGACAGGGAGCGCAGATACGCAGTATTTT
NA	many	TRBV7-9	TRBJ2-7	CASSPGPTYEQYF	TGTGCCAGCAGCCCAGGACCCACCTACGAGCAGTACTTC
TRBD1	few	TRBV11-3	TRBJ1-1	CASSSTFGQGNTEAFF	TGTGCCAGCAGCTCGACCTTTGGACAGGGGAACACTGAAGCTTTCTTT
NA	NA	TRBV7-9	TRBJ1-1	CASITLRGAEAFF	TGTGCCAGCATCACTTTGCGGGGGGCTGAAGCTTTCTTT
TRBD1	many	TRBV5-1	TRBJ2-2	CASSFTGGEGTGELFF	TGCGCCAGCAGCTTTACAGGGGGCGAAGGCACCGGGGAGCTGTTTTTT
NA	few	TRBV7-9	TRBJ2-5	CASSPLQLGKRETQYF	TGTGCCAGCAGTCCTCTCCAGCTGGGAAAAAGGGAGACCCAGTACTTC
TRBD1	few	TRBV27	TRBJ2-3	CASKSTGVADTQYF	TGTGCCAGCAAGTCGACAGGGGTCGCAGATACGCAGTATTTT
NA	NA	TRBV12-3/TRBV12-4	TRBJ2-7	CATAWGPKNEQYF	TGTGCCACGGCCTGGGGGCCTAAAAACGAGCAGTACTTC
TRBD2	NA	TRBV29-1	TRBJ2-1	CSVDRDRGLARGWEQFF	TGCAGCGTCGACCGGGACAGAGGACTAGCGAGAGGGTGGGAGCAGTTCTTC
NA	NA	TRBV7-2	TRBJ1-5	CASSRLNQPQHF	TGTGCCAGCAGCCGCCTTAATCAGCCCCAGCATTTT
NA	NA	TRBV2	TRBJ2-1	CASRSLQGRLIGGQFF	TGTGCCAGCAGAAGCCTGCAGGGAAGACTCATAGGGGGGCAGTTCTTC
NA	NA	TRBV20-1	TRBJ1-2	CSARDPGTYDYTF	TGCAGTGCTAGAGACCCGGGGACCTATGACTACACCTTC
TRBD1	NA	TRBV7-2	TRBJ1-1	CASSPRDRGLYTEAFF	TGTGCCAGCAGCCCCCGGGACAGGGGATTGTACACTGAAGCTTTCTTT
NA	NA	TRBV4-3	TRBJ1-1	CASSQVGAGKAFF	TGCGCCAGCAGCCAAGTGGGGGCTGGTAAAGCTTTCTTT
NA	NA	TRBV7-9	TRBJ2-3	CASSWGGSTDTQYF	TGTGCCAGCAGCTGGGGCGGTAGCACAGATACGCAGTATTTT
NA	few	TRBV7-2	TRBJ2-1	CASRAGQFSPREQFF	TGTGCCAGCAGGGCAGGACAGTTTTCCCCCAGGGAGCAGTTCTTC
TRBD1	few	TRBV7-9	TRBJ2-1	CASSSGQGDHNEQFF	TGTGCCAGCAGTTCCGGACAGGGGGATCACAATGAGCAGTTCTTC
NA	NA	TRBV15	TRBJ1-5	CATSRGTWDNQPQHF	TGTGCCACCAGCAGAGGTACTTGGGACAATCAGCCCCAGCATTTT
NA	few	TRBV7-6	TRBJ2-1	CASSYGGLRASYNEQFF	TGTGCCAGCAGCTATGGGGGGTTACGGGCCTCCTACAATGAGCAGTTCTTC
TRBD2	NA	TRBV19	TRBJ2-1	CASSMTSGDYNEQFF	TGTGCCAGTAGTATGACTAGCGGGGACTACAATGAGCAGTTCTTC
NA	NA	TRBV6-5	TRBJ2-1	CASSYSGLSYNEQFF	TGTGCCAGCAGCTATAGCGGACTCTCCTACAATGAGCAGTTCTTC
NA	few	TRBV24-1	TRBJ2-3	CATSDWRAGSTDTQYF	TGTGCCACCAGTGATTGGAGGGCCGGTAGCACAGATACGCAGTATTTT
TRBD2	few	TRBV5-4	TRBJ2-5	CASSELAGEETQYF	TGTGCCAGCAGCGAGCTAGCGGGGGAAGAGACCCAGTACTTC
NA	few	TRBV28	TRBJ1-1	CASRPGSREAFF	TGTGCCAGCAGACCCGGGAGCCGTGAAGCTTTCTTT
NA	NA	TRBV20-1	TRBJ2-5	CSARTWETQYF	TGCAGTGCCCGGACATGGGAGACCCAGTACTTC
NA	few	TRBV12-3/TRBV12-4	TRBJ2-3	CASSLFSISTDTQYF	TGTGCCAGCAGTTTATTTAGCATAAGCACAGATACGCAGTATTTT
NA	NA	TRBV2	TRBJ2-3	CAIPTGDTQYF	TGTGCCATACCAACCGGTGATACGCAGTATTTT
NA	NA	TRBV18	TRBJ2-1	CASSQKIGTNWAYNEQFF	TGTGCCAGCTCGCAGAAAATCGGGACCAATTGGGCCTACAATGAGCAGTTCTTC